This T cell receptor beta chain was sequenced during a study of neoadjuvant nivolumab and ipilimumab in lung cancer. Study-wide findings and caveats: Resected tumors had greater TCR richness and clonality than uninvolved lung.

Comment on this clone: Its antigen is as yet unknown.

Trimming removed 1 base from V and 4 bases from J, with 11 bases in between. CDR1 is PRHDT, CDR2 FYEKMQ, per germline (reference sequence). This CDR3 has 14 amino acids. Measured with immunoSEQ multiplex PCR; TCRdb has only the in-frame clones, and not every one. The data show under 15,000 clones, with approximately 94% seen just once and about 2.5% held by the top ten. The rearrangement joins TRBV13 to TRBJ2-7; D is unresolved. Source: peripheral blood, taken after neoadjuvant nivolumab, alone or with ipilimumab, at or shortly before surgery. The clonotype was recovered from an adult with non-small cell lung cancer. CDR3 bases: TGTGCCAGCAGCTTAGTGGGCGGAGATTACGAGCAGTACTTC. It yields the protein CASSLVGGDYEQYF.